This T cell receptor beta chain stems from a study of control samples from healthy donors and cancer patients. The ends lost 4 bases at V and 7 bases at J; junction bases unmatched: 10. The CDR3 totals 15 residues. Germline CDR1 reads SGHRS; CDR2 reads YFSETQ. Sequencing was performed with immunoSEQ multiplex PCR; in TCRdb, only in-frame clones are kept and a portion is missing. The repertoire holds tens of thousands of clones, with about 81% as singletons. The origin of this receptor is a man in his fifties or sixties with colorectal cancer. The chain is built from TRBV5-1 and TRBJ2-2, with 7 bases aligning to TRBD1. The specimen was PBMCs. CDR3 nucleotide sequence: TGCGCCAGCAGCCTATATACAGGGGTCGGCGGGGAGCTGTTTTTT. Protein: CASSLYTGVGGELFF.